The present TCR beta chain was sequenced within a study of blood T cell repertoires in COVID-19. The overall study: The United States, Italy and Spain supplied acute and convalescent COVID-19 samples. T cells, B-cell-depleted T cells, or PBMCs supplied cDNA or gDNA.

Per the original data handling: Quantification of nucleated cells was approximated via reference gene primer amplification. Libraries were prepared by immunoSEQ multiplex PCR; TCRdb keeps only in-frame clonotypes and omits some of them. V and J calls plus clone size are reproduced from that table; the DNA served to infer D and trimming. The repertoire consists of about 220,000 clones, with around 80% occurring once and the leading ten covering about 7%. The TCR sequence derives from a woman in her sixties or seventies with acute or convalescent COVID-19. The sample taken for sequencing was peripheral blood.

The CDR3 region is CASSQGSTPETQYF. CDR3 coding DNA: TGTGCCAGCAGCCAAGGGAGTACGCCGGAGACCCAGTACTTC. The chain carries TRBV14 and TRBJ2-5, with D unclear. This CDR3 has 14 residues. Trimming removed 1 base from V and 5 bases from J, with 11 bases in between. Germline V CDR1 and CDR2: SGHDN, FVKESK.